Presented here are 10 T cell receptor beta chains from one specimen sequenced in a study of OX40 agonist ivuxolimab in advanced cancers. The assay was immunoSEQ multiplex PCR, and TCRdb's table has in-frame clones only and misses some. The sample holds under 70,000 clones, around 84% seen once. The sample here was CD4+ or CD8+ T cells sorted from blood, taken in a trial of the OX40 agonist ivuxolimab. The receptors here all came from an adult with an advanced solid tumor such as melanoma, head and neck, liver or kidney cancer.

The chain has TRBV7-3 and TRBJ2-1, with 12 bases that match TRBD2. Germline CDR1 is SGHTA and CDR2 is FQGTGA. CDR3 size: 15 residues. The trim removed 4 bases at V and 3 bases at J, leaving 1 base unmatched. CDR3 sequence (DNA): TGTGCCAGCAGCTCACTAGCGGGGGGCTACAATGAGCAGTTCTTC. This encodes CASSSLAGGYNEQFF.

This clone was counted a few times. The genes are TRBV14 and TRBJ2-7; possibly TRBD2 for D (7 bases). Trimming cost V 6 bases and J 6 bases, with 12 bases left between them. The CDR3 is 12 residues long. Germline V gene data show CDR1 as SGHDN and CDR2 as FVKESK. The CDR3 loop reads CASRGGGIEQYF. CDR3 in DNA: TGTGCCAGCAGGGGAGGGGGAATCGAGCAGTACTTC.

V gene TRBV2 combines with J gene TRBJ1-2; TRBD1 matches 9 bases. CDR3 length equals 15 residues. Germline trimming cut 6 bases from V and 2 bases from J; bases unmatched to any gene: 7. Germline V gene lookup returns CDR1 SNHLY and CDR2 FYNNEI. The DNA for the CDR3 is TGTGCCAGCAGGGCGGGACAGGGTATGAACTATGGCTACACCTTC. Amino acids: CASRAGQGMNYGYTF. The entire variable domain, with the rest obtained from reference TRBV2 and TRBJ1-2, is as follows: EPEVTQTPSHQVTQMGQEVILRCVPISNHLYFYWYRQILGQKVEFLVSFYNNEISEKSEIFDDQFSVERPDGSNFTLKIRSTKLEDSAMYFCASRAGQGMNYGYTFGSGTRLTVV.

This chain uses TRBV14 with TRBJ1-1; 7 bases fit TRBD1. J gave up 6 bases and V 3 bases, and 7 bases lay outside the gene matches. The length of the CDR3 is 14 residues. The V gene's germline CDR1 is SGHDN and CDR2 FVKESK. The CDR3 is CASSHPTDRAEAFF. The CDR3 DNA reads TGTGCCAGCAGCCACCCTACCGACAGGGCTGAAGCTTTCTTT.

This clone was observed once. The chain joins TRBV28 to TRBJ2-1; TRBD2 matches at 12 bases. The length of the CDR3 is 16 residues. Germline V gene sequence: CDR1 MDHEN, CDR2 SYDVKM. Trimming took 5 bases from V and 4 from J; bases not matched to a gene: 6. The CDR3 DNA sequence: TGTGCCAGCAGTCCCCTGGGACTAGCGGGTTACAATGAGCAGTTCTTC. This encodes CASSPLGLAGYNEQFF. Looking up the rest from reference TRBV28 and TRBJ2-1 gives the full variable domain: DVKVTQSSRYLVKRTGEKVFLECVQDMDHENMFWYRQDPGLGLRLIYFSYDVKMKEKGDIPEGYSVSREKKERFSLILESASTNQTSMYLCASSPLGLAGYNEQFFGPGTRLTVL.

The chain uses TRBV4-1 and TRBJ1-2; possibly TRBD1 for D (6 bases). The germline V gene encodes CDR1 MGHRA and CDR2 YSYEKL. The CDR3 runs to 16 residues. V was cut by 3 bases and J by 0 bases, with 14 bases left in between. Here the CDR3 reads CASSQSGGLANYGYTF. The CDR3, as DNA: TGCGCCAGCAGCCAGTCGGGGGGGCTCGCTAACTATGGCTACACCTTC.

The chain joins TRBV19 to TRBJ2-7; 8 nucleotides match TRBD1. The J segment lost 6 bases and the V segment lost 5 bases, leaving 6 bases of the junction unmatched. The CDR3 has 13 residues. Germline-derived CDR1 and CDR2 are LNHDA and SQIVND (reference sequence). DNA of the CDR3: TGTGCCAGTAGTCGTGGACAGGGAGGCGAGCAGTACTTC. Its protein is CASSRGQGGEQYF.

This clone was found a few times. The chain employs TRBV2 and TRBJ1-4, with 10 bases fitting TRBD1. The CDR3 covers 16 residues. The germline V gene encodes CDR1 SNHLY and CDR2 FYNNEI. V gave up 6 bases and J gave up 7 bases; unmatched junction bases: 11. The CDR3 region has the DNA TGTGCCAGCAGAACGCCCCGACAGGGGGCAGGTGAAAAACTGTTTTTT. Protein sequence: CASRTPRQGAGEKLFF.

The chain is built from TRBV19 and TRBJ2-2; no reliable D call. CDR3 length equals 16 residues. CDR1 is LNHDA and CDR2 is SQIVND in the germline V gene (reference sequence). V was shortened by 6 bases and J by 2 bases, with 16 bases between the two germline ends. CDR3 protein: CASRRNGVLNTGELFF. CDR3 sequence (DNA): TGTGCCAGTAGGAGAAACGGTGTTCTTAACACCGGGGAGCTGTTTTTT.

The J gene is TRBJ1-1, the V gene TRBV19; 8 bases are a match to TRBD1. This CDR3 region has 14 residues. The V gene's germline CDR1 is LNHDA and CDR2 SQIVND (reference sequence). J was trimmed by 4 bases and V by 6 bases; bases with no gene match: 7. In DNA, the CDR3 is TGTGCCAGTAGCTGGGGGCAGGGGGCCACTGAAGCTTTCTTT. Residues: CASSWGQGATEAFF.